A single sample is the source of the 8 T cell receptor beta chains below, sequenced in a study of naive and memory T cell subsets. The beta constant-region primer was an equimolar mix of two oligonucleotides covering TRBC1 and TRBC2. TCRdb re-called the UMI-ligation and nested PCR reads with MiXCR, one entry per CDR3 protein. The sample includes about 80,000 distinct CDR3 sequences, less than 15% of them seen just once. The sample taken for sequencing was central memory CD4+ T cells from blood. The source is a human donor in good health.

This chain uses TRBV7-9 with TRBJ2-7, with D perhaps matching TRBD1 (7 bases). CDR3 length equals 14 residues. Germline CDR1 is SEHNR and CDR2 is FQNEAQ (reference sequence). Trimming stripped 5 bases from V and 6 bases from J, with 17 bases between. The DNA for the CDR3 is TGTGCCAGCAGCCCCGACAGGGAGGAGAGCGAGCAGTACTTC. This encodes CASSPDREESEQYF.

This clonotype was recorded at least ten times. This chain joins TRBV19 and TRBJ2-7; 8 nucleotides match TRBD2. V was pared by 5 bases and J by 0 bases, with 12 bases of the junction left unmatched. This CDR3 comprises 17 residues. CDR1 is LNHDA, CDR2 SQIVND, per germline (reference sequence). This CDR3 reads CASSFSRGADYSYEQYF. CDR3 nucleotide sequence: TGTGCCAGTAGTTTCTCGCGGGGGGCGGACTACTCCTACGAGCAGTACTTC.

The chain combines TRBV7-3 with TRBJ2-3; D gene unclear. V was clipped by 5 bases and J by 6 bases, with 12 bases between them. Per germline, CDR1 SGHTA and CDR2 FQGTGA. CDR3 length equals 13 residues. The CDR3 DNA is TGTGCCAGCAGCAGAATAATACGGGATACGCAGTATTTT. It translates to CASSRIIRDTQYF.

This rearrangement joins TRBV19 to TRBJ1-6; 10 bases line up with TRBD1. Germline-derived CDR1 and CDR2 are LNHDA and SQIVND (reference sequence). The CDR3 is 14 residues long. V lost 8 bases, J lost 10 bases, and 8 bases stayed unmatched. The CDR3 DNA sequence: TGTGCCAGTGCGATGGGACAGGGGAAGTCACCCCTCCACTTT. Its translation: CASAMGQGKSPLHF.

In this sample, this clonotype turned up a few times. The chain employs TRBV3-1 and TRBJ2-1, with TRBD2 matching 7 bases. The CDR3 is 15 residues long. Trimming cost V 5 bases and J 3 bases; bases outside gene matches: 7. Germline V CDR1 and CDR2: LGHDT, YNNKEL (reference sequence). The CDR3 region has the DNA TGTGCCAGCAGCGGAAGCGAGCGGGGCTACAATGAGCAGTTCTTC. Amino acid sequence: CASSGSERGYNEQFF.

A few counts support this clonotype. The V and J genes are TRBV5-5 and TRBJ1-4; weak D call: TRBD1 (5 bases). V dropped 0 bases and J dropped 8 bases, with 17 bases sitting between them. This CDR3 region has 16 residues. Germline loops: CDR1 SGHKS, CDR2 YYEKEE (reference sequence). The CDR3 nucleotides are TGTGCCAGCAGCTTGGAACTTTGGGGCGAGGGCGAAAAACTGTTTTTT. Its protein product is CASSLELWGEGEKLFF. The whole variable domain, remainder taken from reference TRBV5-5 and TRBJ1-4, is DAGVTQSPTHLIKTRGQQVTLRCSPISGHKSVSWYQQVLGQGPQFIFQYYEKEERGRGNFPDRFSARQFPNYSSELNVNALLLGDSALYLCASSLELWGEGEKLFFGSGTQLSVL.

V gene TRBV11-2 combines with J gene TRBJ2-3; no reliable D call. The CDR3 runs 14 residues. Trimming shortened V by 2 bases and J by 2 bases, and 8 bases separated the two germline ends. CDR1 and CDR2 (germline): SGHAT, FQNNGV. The CDR3 sequence is CASSLRQITDTQYF. The DNA of the CDR3 is TGTGCCAGCAGCTTAAGGCAGATCACAGATACGCAGTATTTT.

Only a few counts were recorded for this clonotype. This chain connects TRBV7-9 to TRBJ2-3, with 11 bases identical to TRBD2. J was trimmed by 5 bases and V by 5 bases; bases with no gene match: 12. This CDR3 spans 17 amino acids. CDR1 SEHNR and CDR2 FQNEAQ come from the germline V gene (reference sequence). CDR3 nucleotide sequence: TGTGCCAGCAGCATCCAAACTAGCGGGAGAGGTAAAGATACGCAGTATTTT. This translates into CASSIQTSGRGKDTQYF.